Listed here are 21 T cell receptor beta chains from one sample, sequenced in a study of shared clonotypes between healthy human individuals. The protocol was immunoSEQ multiplex PCR, while the TCRdb copy is restricted to in-frame clones and leaves out a portion. The sample has 300,000 or so clones; under 80% are singletons. Input material: memory CD4+ T cells sorted from blood. The subset denotes: CD45RA-negative fraction. Every receptor here comes from a man aged 30 to 39 in good health.

The chain combines TRBV27 with TRBJ1-2; D gene unclear. Germline V gene sequence: CDR1 MNHEY, CDR2 SMNVEV (reference sequence). The CDR3 length is 12 residues. V lost 6 bases and J lost 4, with 9 bases in between. CDR3: CASSGWGYGYTF. The CDR3 nucleotides are TGTGCCAGCAGCGGATGGGGCTATGGCTACACCTTC.

J is TRBJ1-2 and V is TRBV6-1, with D hard to call. V was shortened by 4 bases and J by 3 bases, with 9 bases between the two germline ends. The germline V gene has CDR1 MNHNS and CDR2 SASEGT. The CDR3 is 13 residues long. CDR3 sequence: CASSVGQDYGYTF. The CDR3 region has the DNA TGTGCCAGCAGTGTCGGTCAGGACTATGGCTACACCTTC.

V gene TRBV5-1 combines with J gene TRBJ2-6; D not resolved. V lost 4 bases to trimming and J lost 0 bases, with 8 bases between them. The CDR3 contains 15 residues. Germline loops: CDR1 SGHRS, CDR2 YFSETQ. CDR3 nucleotides: TGCGCCAGCAGCGTAGGGAACTCTGGGGCCAACGTCCTGACTTTC. Protein product: CASSVGNSGANVLTF.

The V call is TRBV25-1, the J call TRBJ1-1; D is ambiguous. CDR1 and CDR2 (germline): MGHDK, SYGVNS. Trimming pared 7 bases from V and 1 base from J, leaving 13 bases between. The CDR3 is 14 amino acids. CDR3 protein: CASKFGLENTEAFF. The CDR3 DNA reads TGTGCCAGCAAATTTGGCCTTGAGAACACTGAAGCTTTCTTT.

The chain is built from TRBV29-1 and TRBJ2-5; weak D call: TRBD1 (5 bases). The CDR3 has 12 residues. Trimming removed 4 bases from V and 1 base from J, with 7 bases in between. Germline V gene data show CDR1 as SQVTM and CDR2 as ANQGSEA. The CDR3 spells CSVVGVQETQYF. In DNA, the CDR3 is TGCAGCGTTGTAGGGGTCCAAGAGACCCAGTACTTC. The full variable domain, completed using reference TRBV29-1 and TRBJ2-5, is SAVISQKPSRDICQRGTSLTIQCQVDSQVTMMFWYRQQPGQSLTLIATANQGSEATYESGFVIDKFPISRPNLTFSTLTVSNMSPEDSSIYLCSVVGVQETQYFGPGTRLLVL.

This chain connects TRBV6-5 to TRBJ1-2; possibly TRBD1 for D (6 bases). There are 15 residues in the CDR3. CDR1 and CDR2 from the germline V gene are MNHEY and SVGAGI. The V end lost 2 bases, the J end lost 6 bases, and 16 bases lay between the germline ends. The CDR3 DNA follows: TGTGCCAGCAGTTACGACTCGACAGGACGAAATGGCTACACCTTC. It is translated as CASSYDSTGRNGYTF.

The rearrangement uses TRBV7-2 and TRBJ2-3; 8 nucleotides align to TRBD2. CDR1 and CDR2 (germline): SGHTA, FQGNSA. There are 15 residues in the CDR3. Germline trimming cut 4 bases from V and 4 bases from J; bases unmatched to any gene: 7. CDR3 in DNA: TGTGCCAGCAGCTCTAGCGGGCCGACCCCAGATACGCAGTATTTT. Its protein is CASSSSGPTPDTQYF.

The CDR3 loop reads CTSSLGLAVYEQYF. The CDR3 bases are TGCACCAGCAGCCTAGGACTAGCTGTGTACGAGCAGTACTTC. The chain is built from TRBV1 and TRBJ2-7; TRBD2 is the table's D call, not checked against the DNA. TRBV1 is described as a pseudogene. The CDR3 is made up of 14 amino acids.

The genes are TRBV10-3 and TRBJ1-1; TRBD1 agrees at 7 bases. V shed 9 bases, J shed 7 bases, and the junction held 11 bases outside the gene matches. The CDR3 consists of 13 residues. The germline CDR1 and CDR2 sequences are ENHRY and SYGVKD. The CDR3 DNA is TGTGCCATATCCCCGGGACAGTCCGTTGAAGCTTTCTTT. Amino acids: CAISPGQSVEAFF.

The chain recombines TRBV9 with TRBJ2-1, with 8 bases matching TRBD2. J lost 9 bases, V lost 1 base, and 18 bases had no gene match. The length of the CDR3 is 18 residues. Per germline, CDR1 SGDLS and CDR2 YYNGEE. The CDR3 coding sequence is TGTGCCAGCAGCGTAAAGCGGTCTAGCGGGCCCCCGGTGGCTGAGCAGTTCTTC. Amino acids: CASSVKRSSGPPVAEQFF. The variable domain in full, completed from reference TRBV9 and TRBJ2-1, reads DSGVTQTPKHLITATGQRVTLRCSPRSGDLSVYWYQQSLDQGLQFLIQYYNGEERAKGNILERFSAQQFPDLHSELNLSSLELGDSALYFCASSVKRSSGPPVAEQFFGPGTRLTVL.

The V and J genes are TRBV19 and TRBJ2-3, with a tentative D call TRBD1 (6 bases). Germline values: CDR1 LNHDA, CDR2 SQIVND (reference sequence). Trimming removed 5 bases from V and 4 bases from J, with 10 bases in between. The CDR3 covers 13 residues. The DNA of the CDR3 is TGTGCCAGTAGTGTTTGGGGGCCAGATACGCAGTATTTT. It translates to CASSVWGPDTQYF.

This chain joins TRBV25-1 and TRBJ2-1, with a tentative D call TRBD2 (6 bases). The germline V gene encodes CDR1 MGHDK and CDR2 SYGVNS. The CDR3 is 16 amino acids. Trimming took 6 bases from V and 6 from J, leaving 21 bases between them. The CDR3 bases are TGTGCCAGCAGGCGGGGTTCTCAGCAATACGGCAATGAGCAGTTCTTC. Its protein product is CASRRGSQQYGNEQFF.

The chain uses TRBV6-1 and TRBJ1-2, with D possibly being TRBD1 (6 bases). The CDR3 has 14 residues. The germline V gene has CDR1 MNHNS and CDR2 SASEGT. V shed 4 bases and J shed 2 bases, with 11 bases lying between them. The CDR3 sequence is CASSADSRNYGYTF. For the CDR3, the DNA is TGTGCCAGCAGTGCGGACAGTCGGAACTATGGCTACACCTTC.

This chain joins TRBV14 and TRBJ2-1; D may be TRBD1 (5 bases). V lost 5 bases to trimming and J lost 6 bases, with 14 bases between them. The CDR3 length is 14 residues. Germline V gene lookup returns CDR1 SGHDN and CDR2 FVKESK. In DNA form, the CDR3 reads TGTGCCAGCAGCAGTCGGCAGGGATCCAATGAGCAGTTCTTC. Its translation: CASSSRQGSNEQFF.

The sample holds one count of this clone. The chain recombines TRBV5-8 with TRBJ1-4; D unresolved. The germline V and J ends were trimmed by 0 bases and 8 bases, with 14 bases remaining between them. The CDR3 is made up of 15 amino acids. The germline gives CDR1 SGHTS, CDR2 YDEGEE. CDR3 residues: CASSLVNLAGEKLFF. CDR3 bases: TGTGCCAGCAGCTTGGTTAACCTCGCCGGCGAAAAACTGTTTTTT.

This clone came up once. The gene calls are TRBV7-6 and TRBJ2-1, with TRBD2 matching 14 bases. The CDR3 consists of 14 residues. Trimming took 5 bases from V and 13 from J; bases not matched to a gene: 7. Per the germline V gene, CDR1 is SGHVS and CDR2 is FNYEAQ. The CDR3 here is CASSQGLAGDGQFF. The CDR3 DNA follows: TGTGCCAGCAGCCAGGGACTAGCGGGAGACGGACAGTTCTTC. Together with reference TRBV7-6 and TRBJ2-1, the CDR3 gives the full variable domain: GAGVSQSPRYKVTKRGQDVALRCDPISGHVSLYWYRQALGQGPEFLTYFNYEAQQDKSGLPNDRFSAERPEGSISTLTIQRTEQRDSAMYRCASSQGLAGDGQFFGPGTRLTVL.

The V gene is TRBV28, the J gene TRBJ2-7; tentatively, D is TRBD1 (5 bases). The V end was cut by 6 bases, the J end by 2 bases, with 8 bases between. The CDR3 spans 12 residues. Germline V lookup: CDR1 MDHEN, CDR2 SYDVKM. The CDR3 is CASRDMTYEQYF. The CDR3 region has the DNA TGTGCCAGCAGGGACATGACCTACGAGCAGTACTTC. The entire variable domain, with the rest obtained from reference TRBV28 and TRBJ2-7, is as follows: DVKVTQSSRYLVKRTGEKVFLECVQDMDHENMFWYRQDPGLGLRLIYFSYDVKMKEKGDIPEGYSVSREKKERFSLILESASTNQTSMYLCASRDMTYEQYFGPGTRLTVT.

The chain joins TRBV9 to TRBJ1-1; TRBD1 might be the D (6 bases). The CDR3 runs to 14 residues. Germline assignment: CDR1 SGDLS and CDR2 YYNGEE. The ends were cut back, 3 bases at V and 1 base at J, with 10 bases in the middle. CDR3 in DNA: TGTGCCAGCAGCGCCTACAGGGAGAACACTGAAGCTTTCTTT. Amino acid sequence: CASSAYRENTEAFF.

This chain connects TRBV7-8 to TRBJ2-1, with D perhaps TRBD2 (6 bases). CDR1 is SGHVS and CDR2 is FQNEAQ in the germline V gene. The CDR3 covers 12 residues. Trimming took 5 bases from V and 8 from J, leaving 10 bases between them. CDR3 residues: CASSPTSYEQFF. The CDR3, as DNA: TGTGCCAGCAGCCCCACTAGCTATGAGCAGTTCTTC.

J is TRBJ1-1 and V is TRBV4-1; D is perhaps TRBD1 (6 bases). The CDR3 sequence is 15 residues long. The germline CDR1 and CDR2 sequences are MGHRA and YSYEKL. The V end lost 1 base, the J end lost 4 bases, and 13 bases lay between the germline ends. The CDR3 loop is CASSQGGQGSTEAFF. The DNA for the CDR3 is TGCGCCAGCAGCCAAGGTGGTCAGGGGTCCACTGAAGCTTTCTTT.

The chain couples TRBV14 to TRBJ2-7; 7 bases fit TRBD2. This CDR3 has 16 amino acids. The junction had 8 bases not matched to a gene; V was cut back by 0 bases and J by 3 bases. Per germline, CDR1 SGHDN and CDR2 FVKESK. The CDR3 coding sequence is TGTGCCAGCAGCCAAGATTTAGGGCCGGGAGGCTACGAGCAGTACTTC. Protein: CASSQDLGPGGYEQYF.